These 25 T cell receptor beta chains were sequenced from one sample in a study of OX40 agonist ivuxolimab in advanced cancers. Assay: immunoSEQ multiplex PCR; the TCRdb copy retains only in-frame clones and omits some. The table has 95,000 to 150,000 clones, around 93% seen once. The material was CD4+ or CD8+ T cells sorted from blood, obtained in a trial of the OX40 agonist ivuxolimab. All receptors derive from an adult with an advanced solid tumor such as melanoma, head and neck, liver or kidney cancer.

The chain links TRBV4-3 to TRBJ1-5, with D possibly TRBD1 on 5 matching bases. V gave up 0 bases and J gave up 3 bases, with 9 bases separating them. The CDR3 extends over 15 amino acids. Looked up from germline, CDR1 is LGHNA and CDR2 is YSLEER. The DNA for the CDR3 is TGCGCCAGCAGCCAAGATAGACAGTCCAATCAGCCCCAGCATTTT. This gives the protein CASSQDRQSNQPQHF.

The rearrangement links TRBV5-4 to TRBJ2-7, with D perhaps TRBD1 (6 bases). Trimming pared 3 bases from V and 9 bases from J, leaving 19 bases between. The length of the CDR3 is 14 residues. CDR1 and CDR2 (germline): SGHNT, YYREEE (reference sequence). The CDR3 reads CASSSQGSLHGQYF. CDR3 sequence (DNA): TGTGCCAGCAGCTCACAGGGATCACTCCACGGGCAGTACTTC.

The rearrangement joins TRBV6-1 to TRBJ2-7; D uncertain. CDR1 and CDR2 (germline): MNHNS, SASEGT. Trimming shortened V by 5 bases and J by 5 bases, and 16 bases separated the two germline ends. The CDR3 has 14 amino acids. Here the CDR3 DNA reads TGTGCCAGCAGTTCCCCGATCTTAGCCGACGAGCAGTACTTC. Protein sequence: CASSSPILADEQYF.

The table lists this clone with a count of one. The V call is TRBV28, the J call TRBJ2-5; a weak D match, TRBD2 (6 bases). The CDR3 runs 14 residues. With 5 bases removed from V and 5 bases from J, the gap between germline ends came to 15 bases. Germline V lookup: CDR1 MDHEN, CDR2 SYDVKM. Here the CDR3 reads CASSHPVGRETQYF. The CDR3 nucleotides are TGTGCCAGCAGTCATCCGGTGGGGAGGGAGACCCAGTACTTC. Supplemented by reference TRBV28 and TRBJ2-5, the full variable domain reads DVKVTQSSRYLVKRTGEKVFLECVQDMDHENMFWYRQDPGLGLRLIYFSYDVKMKEKGDIPEGYSVSREKKERFSLILESASTNQTSMYLCASSHPVGRETQYFGPGTRLLVL.

The chain uses TRBV5-1 and TRBJ1-1; no firm D call. Germline CDR1 SGHRS, CDR2 YFSETQ. V lost 6 bases and J 4 bases, leaving 19 bases between the germline ends. CDR3 size: 15 residues. CDR3 protein: CASKIFGTGSTEAFF. Here the CDR3 DNA reads TGCGCCAGCAAGATCTTTGGTACCGGGAGCACTGAAGCTTTCTTT.

This chain uses TRBV29-1 with TRBJ2-1; perhaps TRBD2 as D (6 bases). This CDR3 has 14 amino acids. CDR1 SQVTM and CDR2 ANQGSEA come from the germline V gene. Trimming removed 7 bases at V and 0 bases at J, with 13 bases between. This CDR3 reads CSATLATSYNEQFF. CDR3 nucleotide sequence: TGCAGCGCCACTCTAGCGACCTCCTACAATGAGCAGTTCTTC.

This chain uses TRBV2 with TRBJ1-2; tentative D call: TRBD1 (5 bases). V lost 5 bases to trimming and J lost 7 bases, with 11 bases between them. Germline CDR1 SNHLY, CDR2 FYNNEI. The CDR3 is 12 amino acids. CDR3 DNA sequence: TGTGCCAGCAGTCCCCTGGGGGGTGGCTACACCTTC. Residues: CASSPLGGGYTF.

V is TRBV7-2 and J is TRBJ1-4, with D possibly being TRBD1 (5 bases). Germline V gene data show CDR1 as SGHTA and CDR2 as FQGNSA. The CDR3 runs to 14 residues. V was clipped by 3 bases and J by 2 bases, with 7 bases between them. CDR3 loop: CASSFGGTNEKLFF. CDR3 sequence (DNA): TGTGCCAGCAGCTTTGGGGGGACTAATGAAAAACTGTTTTTT. Using reference TRBV7-2 and TRBJ1-4 for the parts outside the CDR3, the full variable domain is GAGVSQSPSNKVTEKGKDVELRCDPISGHTALYWYRQSLGQGLEFLIYFQGNSAPDKSGLPSDRFSAERTGGSVSTLTIQRTQQEDSAVYLCASSFGGTNEKLFFGSGTQLSVL.

This clone was picked up a small number of times. The chain couples TRBV5-1 to TRBJ2-7; D tentatively fits TRBD1 or TRBD2 (5 bases each). The length of the CDR3 is 13 residues. Deletions cut 0 bases from V and 5 bases from J, with 9 bases between. Germline loops: CDR1 SGHRS, CDR2 YFSETQ. In DNA form, the CDR3 reads TGCGCCAGCAGCTTGGTGAGGGGCCACGAGCAGTACTTC. Its protein product is CASSLVRGHEQYF.

The V and J genes are TRBV6-5 and TRBJ1-6; D uncertain. Trimming pared 4 bases from V and 8 bases from J, leaving 9 bases between. Germline assignment: CDR1 MNHEY and CDR2 SVGAGI. CDR3 length equals 13 residues. The CDR3 region is CASSSGFHSPLHF. The CDR3 DNA reads TGTGCCAGCAGTTCCGGATTCCATTCACCCCTCCACTTT.

This sequence joins TRBV29-1 and TRBJ2-3, with 8 positions matching TRBD1. V trimming: 5 bases; J trimming: 4 bases; junction bases outside the gene matches: 8. This CDR3 has 14 amino acids. Germline V CDR1 and CDR2: SQVTM, ANQGSEA. The CDR3 DNA follows: TGCAGCGTTTTGGACAGGGATAGGTCAGATACGCAGTATTTT. This codes for CSVLDRDRSDTQYF.

The chain links TRBV6-1 to TRBJ1-3, with TRBD1 as a possible D gene (6 bases). The germline CDR1 and CDR2 sequences are MNHNS and SASEGT. Trimming took off 6 bases at V and 0 bases at J, with 12 bases between the two ends. The CDR3 spans 15 residues. CDR3 sequence reads: CASRYTGSSGNTIYF. The CDR3 nucleotides are TGTGCCAGCAGATATACAGGGAGCTCTGGAAACACCATATATTTT.

V gene TRBV7-9 combines with J gene TRBJ2-1, with 10 bases lining up with TRBD1. Germline values: CDR1 SEHNR, CDR2 FQNEAQ (reference sequence). CDR3 size: 15 residues. The ends lost 3 bases at V and 7 bases at J; junction bases unmatched: 6. Written as DNA, the CDR3 is TGTGCCAGCAGCTTCGGGACAGGGGTGAGGAATGAGCAGTTCTTC. It translates to CASSFGTGVRNEQFF.

This chain uses TRBV6-1 with TRBJ1-2, with a possible D match to TRBD1 (5 bases). CDR3 length: 13 amino acids. Trimming cost V 2 bases and J 7 bases, with 11 bases left between them. The germline V gene encodes CDR1 MNHNS and CDR2 SASEGT. CDR3 sequence reads: CASSEHAGLGYTF. In DNA form, the CDR3 reads TGTGCCAGCAGTGAACACGCAGGGCTTGGCTACACCTTC.

The chain uses TRBV6-5 and TRBJ2-7; 8 nucleotides align to TRBD1. The junction had 12 bases not matched to a gene; V was cut back by 5 bases and J by 6 bases. The CDR3 runs to 15 residues. Germline values: CDR1 MNHEY, CDR2 SVGAGI. The CDR3 nucleotides are TGTGCCAGCAGTCAACGACAGGGGAGGCCGGGCGAGCAGTACTTC. Its protein product is CASSQRQGRPGEQYF.

The chain employs TRBV6-6 and TRBJ2-7; weak D call: TRBD1 (6 bases). Trimming cost V 7 bases and J 2 bases, with 18 bases left between them. There are 15 residues in the CDR3. Germline-derived CDR1 and CDR2 are MNHNY and SVGAGI (reference sequence). CDR3 amino acids: CASTRNRDSTYEQYF. DNA for the CDR3: TGTGCCAGCACCCGTAACAGGGATAGTACCTACGAGCAGTACTTC.

This chain joins TRBV15 and TRBJ1-3; TRBD1 aligns across 12 bases. Germline-derived CDR1 and CDR2 are LNHNV and YYDKDF (reference sequence). V gave up 3 bases and J gave up 4 bases; unmatched junction bases: 4. The CDR3 length is 16 residues. The CDR3 region has the DNA TGTGCCACCAGCAGGGCCGGGACAGGGGGCGGAAACACCATATATTTT. Translating it yields CATSRAGTGGGNTIYF.

The chain is built from TRBV27 and TRBJ2-3, with 7 bases lining up with TRBD2. The J segment lost 1 base and the V segment lost 1 base, leaving 5 bases of the junction unmatched. This CDR3 spans 16 amino acids. Germline-derived CDR1 and CDR2 are MNHEY and SMNVEV (reference sequence). The CDR3 reads CASSLYGEGGTDTQYF. CDR3 DNA sequence: TGTGCCAGCAGTTTATACGGGGAGGGAGGCACAGATACGCAGTATTTT.

This chain links TRBV28 with TRBJ2-7, with D tentatively TRBD2 (5 bases). This CDR3 contains 13 residues. Trimming pared 10 bases from V and 3 bases from J, leaving 16 bases between. Germline V gene data show CDR1 as MDHEN and CDR2 as SYDVKM. The chain's CDR3 is CAITVGVDYEQYF. DNA of the CDR3: TGTGCCATCACGGTCGGGGTGGACTACGAGCAGTACTTC.

The chain recombines TRBV6-1 with TRBJ1-2; 10 bases fit TRBD1. The CDR3 sequence is 16 residues long. Trimming removed 0 bases from V and 5 bases from J; junction bases left unmatched: 6. Germline CDR1 and CDR2: MNHNS and SASEGT. The CDR3: CASSEAGTGVKYGYTF. The CDR3 DNA reads TGTGCCAGCAGTGAAGCCGGGACAGGGGTGAAGTATGGCTACACCTTC.

In nucleotides, the CDR3 is TGTGCCAGCAGTGGGGATACGCAGTATTTT. Translating gives CASSGDTQYF. The V call is TRBV6-1, the J call TRBJ2-3; D not resolved. CDR1 is MNHNS and CDR2 is SASEGT in the germline V gene. CDR3 length: 10 residues. The V and J ends lost 4 bases and 6 bases respectively, with 2 bases between them.

This sequence joins TRBV19 and TRBJ1-1; D might be TRBD1 (6 bases). This CDR3 has 15 amino acids. Trimming left V 4 bases short and J 4 bases short, with 16 bases between. The germline V gene encodes CDR1 LNHDA and CDR2 SQIVND (reference sequence). The CDR3 region has the DNA TGTGCCAGTAGTACCCTAGGGGGGGCAGGCACTGAAGCTTTCTTT. Translation: CASSTLGGAGTEAFF. Full variable domain (outside the CDR3, taken from reference TRBV19 and TRBJ1-1): DGGITQSPKYLFRKEGQNVTLSCEQNLNHDAMYWYRQDPGQGLRLIYYSQIVNDFQKGDIAEGYSVSREKKESFPLTVTSAQKNPTAFYLCASSTLGGAGTEAFFGQGTRLTVV.

The chain employs TRBV6-1 and TRBJ1-1, with 8 bases aligning to TRBD1. Germline CDR1 and CDR2: MNHNS and SASEGT. The V and J ends lost 6 bases and 0 bases, in that order; junction bases with no gene match: 3. The CDR3 contains 14 residues. CDR3 loop: CASRRDRMNTEAFF. The CDR3 bases are TGTGCCAGCAGACGGGACAGGATGAACACTGAAGCTTTCTTT.

The chain couples TRBV6-1 to TRBJ1-2, with unresolved D. This CDR3 region has 17 residues. CDR1 is MNHNS, CDR2 SASEGT, per germline. V was clipped by 2 bases and J by 0 bases, with 16 bases between them. For the CDR3, the DNA is TGTGCCAGCAGTGAAAGGTTTAACGGCCCCGCTAACTATGGCTACACCTTC. This sequence encodes CASSERFNGPANYGYTF.

The genes are TRBV6-4 and TRBJ2-3; TRBD2 aligns across 9 bases. The CDR3 is 15 amino acids. Germline V CDR1 and CDR2: MRHNA, SNTAGT. The trim removed 3 bases at V and 3 bases at J, leaving 4 bases unmatched. CDR3 coding DNA: TGTGCCAGCAGTGAGGGCCTAGCGGGGACAGATACGCAGTATTTT. This encodes CASSEGLAGTDTQYF.